This T cell receptor (beta chain) is from a study of Ad26.COV2.S vaccination and SARS-CoV-2 variants. About the research overall: Ad26.COV2.S was injected intramuscularly once or twice, 56 days apart.

Sample treatment: roughly 18 received Ad26.COV2.S at low or high dose, single or two shots; 5 received placebo; per-sample allocation not given. Collection of the samples took place on day 63 after the first injection of vaccine or placebo. Trimming removed 6 bases from V and 0 bases from J, with 11 bases in between. From germline, CDR1 is SQVTM and CDR2 ANQGSEA. The CDR3 loop spans 13 amino acids. Produced via immunoSEQ multiplex PCR; TCRdb's table is partial and in-frame only. The data contain 430,000 or so clones, 90% of them singletons. The material was peripheral blood, obtained in a trial of Ad26.COV2.S vaccine versus placebo. The source is a person between 18 and 60 years old who received the Ad26.COV2.S COVID-19 vaccine or a placebo. This chain joins TRBV29-1 and TRBJ1-1, with D perhaps matching TRBD1 (5 bases). The CDR3 DNA reads TGCAGCGTGTCGGGGGGATTGAACACTGAAGCTTTCTTT. Its protein product is CSVSGGLNTEAFF.